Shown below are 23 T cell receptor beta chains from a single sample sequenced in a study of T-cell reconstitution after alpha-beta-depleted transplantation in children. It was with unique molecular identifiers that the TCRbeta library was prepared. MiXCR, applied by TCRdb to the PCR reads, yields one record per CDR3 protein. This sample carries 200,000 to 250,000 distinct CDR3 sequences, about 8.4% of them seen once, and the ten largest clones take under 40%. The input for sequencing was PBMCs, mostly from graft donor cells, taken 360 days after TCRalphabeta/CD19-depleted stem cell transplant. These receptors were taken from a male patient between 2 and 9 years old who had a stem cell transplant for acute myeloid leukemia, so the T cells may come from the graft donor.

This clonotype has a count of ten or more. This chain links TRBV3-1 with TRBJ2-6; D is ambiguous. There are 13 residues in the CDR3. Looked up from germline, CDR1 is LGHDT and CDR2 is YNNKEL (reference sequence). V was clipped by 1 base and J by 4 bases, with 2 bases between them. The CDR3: CASSQAGANVLTF. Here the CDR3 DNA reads TGTGCCAGCAGCCAAGCCGGGGCCAACGTCCTGACTTTC.

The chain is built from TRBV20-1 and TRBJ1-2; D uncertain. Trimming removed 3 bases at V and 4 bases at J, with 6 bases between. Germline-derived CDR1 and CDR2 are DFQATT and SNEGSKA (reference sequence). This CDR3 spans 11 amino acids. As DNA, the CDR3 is TGCAGTGCTAGGGACGTCTATGGCTACACCTTC. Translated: CSARDVYGYTF.

CDR3 region: CASSQGEGGLAKNIQYF. The CDR3 DNA sequence: TGTGCCAGCAGCCAAGGGGAGGGGGGGCTAGCCAAAAACATTCAGTACTTC. This sequence joins TRBV3-1 and TRBJ2-4; D perhaps matches TRBD2 (7 bases). Germline-derived CDR1 and CDR2 are LGHDT and YNNKEL (reference sequence). V shed 1 base and J shed 0 bases, with 13 bases lying between them. The CDR3 totals 17 residues.

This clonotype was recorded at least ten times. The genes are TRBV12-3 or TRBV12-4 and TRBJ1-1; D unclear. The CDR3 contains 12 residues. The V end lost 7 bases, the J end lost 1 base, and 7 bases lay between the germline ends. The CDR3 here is CASTLGNTEAFF. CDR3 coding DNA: TGTGCCAGCACGTTGGGGAACACTGAAGCTTTCTTT.

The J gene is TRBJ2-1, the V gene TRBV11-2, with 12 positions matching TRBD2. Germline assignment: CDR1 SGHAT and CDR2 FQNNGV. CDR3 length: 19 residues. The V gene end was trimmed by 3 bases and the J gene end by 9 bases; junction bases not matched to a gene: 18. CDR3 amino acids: CASSFRALGLAGGPGEQFF. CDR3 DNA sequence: TGTGCCAGCAGCTTTAGGGCCCTGGGGCTAGCGGGAGGGCCAGGTGAGCAGTTCTTC.

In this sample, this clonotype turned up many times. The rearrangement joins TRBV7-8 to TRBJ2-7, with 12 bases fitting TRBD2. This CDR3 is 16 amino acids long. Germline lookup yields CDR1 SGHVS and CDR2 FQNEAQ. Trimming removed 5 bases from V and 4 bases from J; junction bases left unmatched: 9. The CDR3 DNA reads TGTGCCAGCAGCCTCGGTCGGACTAGCGGGAATTACGAGCAGTACTTC. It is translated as CASSLGRTSGNYEQYF.

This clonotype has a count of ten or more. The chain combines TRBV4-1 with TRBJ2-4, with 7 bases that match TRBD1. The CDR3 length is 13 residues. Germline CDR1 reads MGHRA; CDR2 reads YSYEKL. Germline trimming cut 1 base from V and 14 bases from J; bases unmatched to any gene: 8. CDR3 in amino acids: CASSQAPDREEYF. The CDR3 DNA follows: TGCGCCAGCAGCCAAGCGCCAGACAGGGAAGAGTACTTC.

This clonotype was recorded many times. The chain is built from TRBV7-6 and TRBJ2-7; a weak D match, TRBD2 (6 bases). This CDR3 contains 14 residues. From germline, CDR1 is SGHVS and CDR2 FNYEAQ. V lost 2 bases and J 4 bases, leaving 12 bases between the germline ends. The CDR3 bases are TGTGCCAGCAGCTTATCGGGAGCCTCATACGAGCAGTACTTC. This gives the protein CASSLSGASYEQYF.

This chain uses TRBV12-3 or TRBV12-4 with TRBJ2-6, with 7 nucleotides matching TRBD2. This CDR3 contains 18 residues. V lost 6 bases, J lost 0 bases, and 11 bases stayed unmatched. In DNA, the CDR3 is TGTGCCAGCAGCCCGGGAGGACACCGACTCTCTGGGGCCAACGTCCTGACTTTC. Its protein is CASSPGGHRLSGANVLTF.

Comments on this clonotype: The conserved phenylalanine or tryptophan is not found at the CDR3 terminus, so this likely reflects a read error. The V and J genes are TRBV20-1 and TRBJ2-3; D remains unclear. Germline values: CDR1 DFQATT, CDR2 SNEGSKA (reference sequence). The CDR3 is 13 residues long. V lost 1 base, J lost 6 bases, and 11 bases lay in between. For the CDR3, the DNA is TGCAGTGCTAGAGGTCTAGAGAGGGATACGCAGTATATT. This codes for CSARGLERDTQYI.

The CDR3 loop is CSARSGGPPTNEKLFF. In DNA form, the CDR3 reads TGCAGTGCTAGATCGGGGGGGCCTCCAACTAATGAAAAACTGTTTTTT. The V and J genes are TRBV20-1 and TRBJ1-4; D is perhaps TRBD1 (6 bases). The V end was cut by 2 bases, the J end by 0 bases, with 13 bases between. Germline V CDR1 and CDR2: DFQATT, SNEGSKA (reference sequence). CDR3 size: 16 residues.

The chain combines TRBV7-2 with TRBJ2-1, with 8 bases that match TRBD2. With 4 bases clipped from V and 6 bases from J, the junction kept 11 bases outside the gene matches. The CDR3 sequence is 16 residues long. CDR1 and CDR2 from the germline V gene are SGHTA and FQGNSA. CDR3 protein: CASSYPGTRILNEQFF. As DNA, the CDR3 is TGTGCCAGCAGCTACCCCGGGACTAGAATCCTCAATGAGCAGTTCTTC. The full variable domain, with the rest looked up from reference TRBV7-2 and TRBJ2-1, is GAGVSQSPSNKVTEKGKDVELRCDPISGHTALYWYRQSLGQGLEFLIYFQGNSAPDKSGLPSDRFSAERTGGSVSTLTIQRTQQEDSAVYLCASSYPGTRILNEQFFGPGTRLTVL.

The CDR3 sequence: CASSSWLDGYTF. CDR3 nucleotides: TGTGCCAGCAGTTCTTGGTTGGATGGCTACACCTTC. This chain uses TRBV6-6 with TRBJ1-2, with D uncertain. This CDR3 is 12 amino acids long. Trimming stripped 4 bases from V and 6 bases from J, with 9 bases between. Germline V gene lookup returns CDR1 MNHNY and CDR2 SVGAGI (reference sequence).

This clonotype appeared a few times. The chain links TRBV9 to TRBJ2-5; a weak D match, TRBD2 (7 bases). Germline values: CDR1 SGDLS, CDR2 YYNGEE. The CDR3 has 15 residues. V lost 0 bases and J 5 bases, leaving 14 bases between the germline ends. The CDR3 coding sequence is TGTGCCAGCAGCGTAGCGGGGGGCCCAGGGGAGACCCAGTACTTC. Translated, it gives CASSVAGGPGETQYF.

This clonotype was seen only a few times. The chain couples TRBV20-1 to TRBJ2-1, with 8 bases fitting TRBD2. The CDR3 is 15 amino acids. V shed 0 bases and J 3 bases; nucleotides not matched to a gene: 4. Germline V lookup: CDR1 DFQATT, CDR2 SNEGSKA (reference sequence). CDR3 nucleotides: TGCAGTGCTAGAGATCGGAGCGGGAGCTACAATGAGCAGTTCTTC. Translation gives CSARDRSGSYNEQFF.

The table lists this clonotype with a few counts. DNA for the CDR3: TGTGCCAGCTCACCACCGTCGAAGCACAGCCCCTTAGGAGGCTACACCTTC. Residues: CASSPPSKHSPLGGYTF. The chain is built from TRBV18 and TRBJ1-2; unclear D gene. V lost 0 bases and J lost 8, with 22 bases in between. This CDR3 contains 17 residues. Germline V gives CDR1 KGHSH, CDR2 LQKENI.

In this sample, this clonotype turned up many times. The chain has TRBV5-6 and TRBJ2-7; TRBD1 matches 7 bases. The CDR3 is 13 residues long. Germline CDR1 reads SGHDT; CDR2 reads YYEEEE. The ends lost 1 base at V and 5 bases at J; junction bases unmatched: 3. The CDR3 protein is CASSLKGGHEQYV. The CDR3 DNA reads TGTGCCAGCAGCTTGAAAGGGGGCCACGAGCAGTACGTC.

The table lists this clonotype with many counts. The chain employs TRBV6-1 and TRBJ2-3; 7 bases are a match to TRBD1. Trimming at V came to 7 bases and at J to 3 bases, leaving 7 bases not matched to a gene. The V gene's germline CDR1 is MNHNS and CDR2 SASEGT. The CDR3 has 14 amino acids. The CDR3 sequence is CASKGALGTDTQYF. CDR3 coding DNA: TGTGCCAGCAAGGGGGCCCTCGGAACAGATACGCAGTATTTT.

The CDR3 loop reads CASSQPQGAGANVLTF. The CDR3 region has the DNA TGCGCCAGCAGTCAGCCCCAGGGGGCTGGGGCCAACGTCCTGACTTTC. This chain links TRBV23-1 with TRBJ2-6; the match to TRBD1 covers 7 bases. TRBV23-1 counts as an open reading frame of uncertain function. Trimming cost V 3 bases and J 2 bases; bases outside gene matches: 4. The CDR3 loop spans 16 amino acids.

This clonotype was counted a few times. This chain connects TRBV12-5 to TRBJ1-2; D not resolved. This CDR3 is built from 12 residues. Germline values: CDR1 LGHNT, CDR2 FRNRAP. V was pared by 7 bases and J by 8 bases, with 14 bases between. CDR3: CASAATLHGYTF. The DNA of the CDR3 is TGTGCTAGTGCCGCGACTTTGCACGGCTACACCTTC. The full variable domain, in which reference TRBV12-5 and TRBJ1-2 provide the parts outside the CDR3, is DARVTQTPRHKVTEMGQEVTMRCQPILGHNTVFWYRQTMMQGLELLAYFRNRAPLDDSGMPKDRFSAEMPDATLATLKIQPSEPRDSAVYFCASAATLHGYTFGSGTRLTVV.

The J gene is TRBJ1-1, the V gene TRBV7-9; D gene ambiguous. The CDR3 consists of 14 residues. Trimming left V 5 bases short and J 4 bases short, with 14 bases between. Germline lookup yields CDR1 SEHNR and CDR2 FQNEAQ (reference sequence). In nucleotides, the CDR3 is TGTGCCAGCAGCCCCAGGCCGGTGTCCACTGAAGCTTTCTTT. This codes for CASSPRPVSTEAFF.

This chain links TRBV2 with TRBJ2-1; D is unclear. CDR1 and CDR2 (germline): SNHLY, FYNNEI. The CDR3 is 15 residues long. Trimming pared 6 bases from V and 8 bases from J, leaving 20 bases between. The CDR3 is CASRARLLISDEQFF. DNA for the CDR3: TGTGCCAGCAGGGCTAGGTTGTTGATTTCGGATGAGCAGTTCTTC.

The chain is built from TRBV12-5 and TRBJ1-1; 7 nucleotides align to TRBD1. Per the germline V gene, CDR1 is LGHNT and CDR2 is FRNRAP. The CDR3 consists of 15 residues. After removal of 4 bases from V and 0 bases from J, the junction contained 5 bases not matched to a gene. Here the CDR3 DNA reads TGTGCTAGTGGTTCCTACAGGGGCTTGAACACTGAAGCTTTCTTT. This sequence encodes CASGSYRGLNTEAFF.